Below are 3 T cell receptor beta chains sequenced from a single sample in a study of cytomegalovirus exposure and HLA in healthy donors. The assay was immunoSEQ multiplex PCR, and TCRdb's table has in-frame clones only and misses some. Altogether about 92,000 clones are present, 80% to 95% being singletons, with the ten largest covering approximately 1.1%. Sequencing input: PBMCs. The receptors were sampled from a woman aged 25 to 45 in good health and CMV-seropositive.

The V and J genes are TRBV15 and TRBJ1-2, with D possibly matching TRBD1 (6 bases). With 3 bases removed from V and 3 bases from J, the gap between germline ends came to 20 bases. Germline values: CDR1 LNHNV, CDR2 YYDKDF (reference sequence). The CDR3 is made up of 17 amino acids. The CDR3 nucleotides are TGTGCCACCAGCAGGGGGGGGCAGGGCCTCACGGACTATGGCTACACCTTC. Residues: CATSRGGQGLTDYGYTF.

This clone was found once. Written as DNA, the CDR3 is TGTGCCAGCAGTCGTGACGCGGGGGAAGTACTCGAGCCCCAGCATTTT. This encodes CASSRDAGEVLEPQHF. This chain joins TRBV7-2 and TRBJ1-5, with D possibly TRBD1 on 5 matching bases. The germline V and J ends were trimmed by 6 bases and 8 bases, with 23 bases remaining between them. Germline V gives CDR1 SGHTA, CDR2 FQGNSA. The CDR3 extends over 16 amino acids.

This chain joins TRBV7-9 and TRBJ1-5; D remains ambiguous. CDR1 is SEHNR, CDR2 FQNEAQ, per germline (reference sequence). V was clipped by 0 bases and J by 2 bases, with 8 bases between them. The CDR3 contains 15 residues. The CDR3 loop reads CASSLAGRGNQPQHF. In DNA, the CDR3 is TGTGCCAGCAGCTTAGCAGGGAGGGGCAATCAGCCCCAGCATTTT.